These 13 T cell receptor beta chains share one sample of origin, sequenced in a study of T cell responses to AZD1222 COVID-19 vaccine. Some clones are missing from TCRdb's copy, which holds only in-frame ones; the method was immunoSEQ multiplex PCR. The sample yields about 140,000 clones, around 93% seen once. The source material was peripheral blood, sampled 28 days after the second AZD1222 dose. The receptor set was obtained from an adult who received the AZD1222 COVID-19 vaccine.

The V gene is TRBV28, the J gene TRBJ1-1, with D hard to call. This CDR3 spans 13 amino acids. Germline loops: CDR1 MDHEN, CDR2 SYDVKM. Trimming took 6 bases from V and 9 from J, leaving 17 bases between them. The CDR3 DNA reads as TGTGCCAGCAGCCTATATCAAGCGCCTAAAGCTTTCTTT. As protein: CASSLYQAPKAFF.

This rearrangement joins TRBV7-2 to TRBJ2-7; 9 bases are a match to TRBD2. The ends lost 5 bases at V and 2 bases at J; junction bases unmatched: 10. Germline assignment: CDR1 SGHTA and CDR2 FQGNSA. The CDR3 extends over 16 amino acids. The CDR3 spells CASSTSSGISTYEQYF. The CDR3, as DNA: TGTGCCAGCAGCACTTCTAGCGGGATATCAACCTACGAGCAGTACTTC.

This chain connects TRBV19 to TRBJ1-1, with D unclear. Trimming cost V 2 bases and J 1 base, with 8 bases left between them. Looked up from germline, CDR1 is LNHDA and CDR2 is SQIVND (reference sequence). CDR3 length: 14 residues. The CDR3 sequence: CASSIYERNTEAFF. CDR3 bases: TGTGCCAGTAGTATATATGAGAGGAACACTGAAGCTTTCTTT.

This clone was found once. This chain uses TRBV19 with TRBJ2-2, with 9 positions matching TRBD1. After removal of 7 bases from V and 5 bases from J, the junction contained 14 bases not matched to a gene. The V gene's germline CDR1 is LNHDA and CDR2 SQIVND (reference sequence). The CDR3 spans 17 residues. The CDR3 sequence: CASISRSGQGRTGELFF. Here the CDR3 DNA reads TGTGCCAGTATATCGCGTTCGGGACAGGGTAGGACCGGGGAGCTGTTTTTT. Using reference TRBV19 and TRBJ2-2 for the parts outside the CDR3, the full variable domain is DGGITQSPKYLFRKEGQNVTLSCEQNLNHDAMYWYRQDPGQGLRLIYYSQIVNDFQKGDIAEGYSVSREKKESFPLTVTSAQKNPTAFYLCASISRSGQGRTGELFFGEGSRLTVL.

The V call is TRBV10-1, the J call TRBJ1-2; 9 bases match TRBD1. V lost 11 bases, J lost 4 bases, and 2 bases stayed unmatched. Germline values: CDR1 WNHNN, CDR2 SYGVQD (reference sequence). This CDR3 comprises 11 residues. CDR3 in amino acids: CAWDRAYGYTF. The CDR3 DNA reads TGCGCCTGGGACAGGGCCTATGGCTACACCTTC.

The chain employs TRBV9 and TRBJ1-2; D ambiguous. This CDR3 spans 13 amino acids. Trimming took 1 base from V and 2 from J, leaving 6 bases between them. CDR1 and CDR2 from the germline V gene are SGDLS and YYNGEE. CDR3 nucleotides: TGTGCCAGCAGCGTAAGGGAAAACTATGGCTACACCTTC. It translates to CASSVRENYGYTF.

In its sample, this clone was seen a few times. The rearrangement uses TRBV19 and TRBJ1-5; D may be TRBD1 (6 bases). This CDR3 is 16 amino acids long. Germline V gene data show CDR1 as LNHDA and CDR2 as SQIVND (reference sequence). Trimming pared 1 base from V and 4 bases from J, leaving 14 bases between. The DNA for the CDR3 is TGTGCCAGTAGTATAGCTCCGGACAGACAGAATCAGCCCCAGCATTTT. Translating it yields CASSIAPDRQNQPQHF. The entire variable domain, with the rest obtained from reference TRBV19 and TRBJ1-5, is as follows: DGGITQSPKYLFRKEGQNVTLSCEQNLNHDAMYWYRQDPGQGLRLIYYSQIVNDFQKGDIAEGYSVSREKKESFPLTVTSAQKNPTAFYLCASSIAPDRQNQPQHFGDGTRLSIL.

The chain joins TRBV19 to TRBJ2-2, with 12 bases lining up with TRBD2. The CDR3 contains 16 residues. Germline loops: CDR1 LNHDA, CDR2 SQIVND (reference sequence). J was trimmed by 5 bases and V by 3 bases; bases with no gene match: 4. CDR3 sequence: CASSMRLAGATGELFF. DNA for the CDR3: TGTGCCAGTAGTATGAGACTAGCGGGAGCAACCGGGGAGCTGTTTTTT.

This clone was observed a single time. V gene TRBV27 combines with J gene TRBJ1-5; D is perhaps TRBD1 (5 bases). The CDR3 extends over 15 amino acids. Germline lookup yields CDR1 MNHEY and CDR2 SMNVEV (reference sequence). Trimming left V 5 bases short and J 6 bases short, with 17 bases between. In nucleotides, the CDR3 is TGTGCCAGCAGTGGGGACGGGGGGTTTGGTCAGCCCCAGCATTTT. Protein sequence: CASSGDGGFGQPQHF.

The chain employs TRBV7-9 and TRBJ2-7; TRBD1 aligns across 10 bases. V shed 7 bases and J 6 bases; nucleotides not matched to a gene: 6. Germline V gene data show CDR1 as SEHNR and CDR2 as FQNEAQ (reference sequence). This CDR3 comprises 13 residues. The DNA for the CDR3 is TGTGCCAGCAAGGGACAGGGGATTGCCGAGCAGTACTTC. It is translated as CASKGQGIAEQYF.

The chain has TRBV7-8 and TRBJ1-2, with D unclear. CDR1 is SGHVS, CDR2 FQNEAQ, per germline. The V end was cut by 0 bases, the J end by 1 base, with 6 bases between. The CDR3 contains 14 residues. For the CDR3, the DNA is TGTGCCAGCAGCTTAGCCAGGCTTAACTATGGCTACACCTTC. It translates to CASSLARLNYGYTF.

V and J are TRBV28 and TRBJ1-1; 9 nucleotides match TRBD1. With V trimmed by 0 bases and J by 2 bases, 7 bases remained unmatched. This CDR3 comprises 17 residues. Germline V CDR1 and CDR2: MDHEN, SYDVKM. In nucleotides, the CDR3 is TGTGCCAGCAGTTTATGGGGACAGGGTGGGAGAAACACTGAAGCTTTCTTT. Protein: CASSLWGQGGRNTEAFF.

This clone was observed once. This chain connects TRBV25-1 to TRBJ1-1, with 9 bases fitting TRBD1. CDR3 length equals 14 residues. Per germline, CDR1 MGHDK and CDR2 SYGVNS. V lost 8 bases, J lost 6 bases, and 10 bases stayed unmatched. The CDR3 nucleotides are TGTGCCAGCGCGAGGGGGGACAGGGCGTCTGAAGCTTTCTTT. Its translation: CASARGDRASEAFF.